This TCR beta chain was recorded in a study of radiotherapy plus CTLA-4 blockade in lung cancer. The repertoire was sequenced with immunoSEQ multiplex PCR; TCRdb's copy has only in-frame clones and lacks some. The sample lists 30,000 to 40,000 clones, approximately 85% occurring once. Study-level findings and limits: Tumor-derived TCR clones expanded in blood after radiotherapy plus ipilimumab.

The V gene's germline CDR1 is MDHEN and CDR2 SYDVKM. V lost 10 bases and J 5 bases, leaving 12 bases between the germline ends. The CDR3 length is 12 residues. Details on this clone: Its antigen remains unknown.

The TCR was taken from a human donor with non-small cell lung cancer who had stable disease on radiotherapy plus ipilimumab. This sequence joins TRBV28 and TRBJ1-5, with D perhaps matching TRBD1 (5 bases). The material sequenced was peripheral blood, taken from a patient treated with radiotherapy plus ipilimumab. In nucleotides, the CDR3 is TGTGCCACCGAAAGGGGCGATCAGCCCCAGCATTTT. It encodes CATERGDQPQHF.